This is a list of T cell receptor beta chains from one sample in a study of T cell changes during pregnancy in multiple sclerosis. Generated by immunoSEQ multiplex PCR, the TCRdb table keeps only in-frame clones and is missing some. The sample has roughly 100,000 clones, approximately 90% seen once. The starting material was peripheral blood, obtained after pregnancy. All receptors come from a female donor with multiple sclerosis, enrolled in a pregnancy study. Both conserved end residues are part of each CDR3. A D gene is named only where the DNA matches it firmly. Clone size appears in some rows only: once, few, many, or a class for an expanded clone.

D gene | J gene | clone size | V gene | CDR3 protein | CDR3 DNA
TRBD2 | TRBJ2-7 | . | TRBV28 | CASSLTGGPLFDYEQYF | TGTGCCAGCAGTTTAACGGGAGGGCCTTTATTTGATTACGAGCAGTACTTC
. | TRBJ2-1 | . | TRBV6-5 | CASSYSGTGQHEQFF | TGTGCCAGCAGTTACTCAGGGACTGGGCAGCATGAGCAGTTCTTC
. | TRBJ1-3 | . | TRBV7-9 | CASSLSGGTGNTIYF | TGTGCCAGCAGCTTATCTGGCGGGACTGGAAACACCATATATTTT
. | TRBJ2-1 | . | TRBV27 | CASSLNRDYNEQFF | TGTGCCAGCAGCCTTAACCGGGACTACAATGAGCAGTTCTTC
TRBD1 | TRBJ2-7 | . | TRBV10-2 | CASRLPGQSYEQYF | TGCGCCAGCAGATTACCGGGACAGAGTTACGAGCAGTACTTC
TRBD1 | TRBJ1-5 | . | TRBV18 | CASSPLPGGSNQPQHF | TGTGCCAGCTCACCTCTCCCAGGGGGCAGCAATCAGCCCCAGCATTTT
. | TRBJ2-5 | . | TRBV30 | CAWSRGGEETQYF | TGTGCCTGGAGTAGGGGAGGTGAAGAGACCCAGTACTTC
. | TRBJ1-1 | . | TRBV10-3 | CAIRWGENTEAFF | TGTGCCATCAGATGGGGGGAGAACACTGAAGCTTTCTTT
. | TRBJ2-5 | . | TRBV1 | CTRPISRRYQETQYF | TGCACCAGACCTATTAGCCGACGGTACCAAGAGACCCAGTACTTC
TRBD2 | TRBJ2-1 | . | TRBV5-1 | CASSWLRASGRPVHNEQFF | TGCGCCAGCAGCTGGCTTCGTGCTAGCGGGAGGCCCGTCCACAATGAGCAGTTCTTC
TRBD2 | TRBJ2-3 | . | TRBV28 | CASSLSNWLAGGAQAGLTQYF | TGTGCCAGCAGTTTATCTAACTGGCTAGCGGGAGGCGCCCAGGCAGGGTTGACGCAGTATTTT
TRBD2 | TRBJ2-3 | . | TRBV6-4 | CASSPGLAGSTDTQYF | TGTGCCAGCAGTCCGGGACTAGCGGGGAGCACAGATACGCAGTATTTT
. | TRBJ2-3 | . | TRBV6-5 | CASSYPGGLSQYF | TGTGCCAGCAGTTACCCCGGGGGGCTATCGCAGTATTTT
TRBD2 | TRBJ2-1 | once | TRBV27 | CASKGLAGEQFF | TGTGCCAGCAAGGGGCTAGCGGGGGAGCAGTTCTTC
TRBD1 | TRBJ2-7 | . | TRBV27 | CASSLSRTGSREQYF | TGTGCCAGCAGTTTATCGCGGACAGGGAGTCGCGAGCAGTACTTC
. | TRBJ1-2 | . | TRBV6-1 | CASRVQGYRGYTF | TGTGCCAGCAGGGTCCAGGGGTATCGGGGCTACACCTTC
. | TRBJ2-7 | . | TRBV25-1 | CASRGLLYEQYF | TGTGCCAGCAGGGGGCTCTTGTACGAGCAGTACTTC
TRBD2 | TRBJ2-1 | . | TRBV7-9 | CASSWGLQNEQFF | TGTGCCAGCAGCTGGGGACTACAAAATGAGCAGTTCTTC
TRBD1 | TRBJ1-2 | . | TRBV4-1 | CASSQDRGTGGGYTF | TGCGCCAGCAGCCAAGATCGGGGGACAGGGGGTGGCTACACCTTC
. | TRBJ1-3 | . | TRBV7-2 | CASSLALASGNTIYF | TGTGCCAGCAGCTTAGCTCTGGCTTCCGGAAACACCATATATTTT
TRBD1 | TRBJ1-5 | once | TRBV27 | CASSPPNRGKNQPQHF | TGTGCCAGCAGTCCCCCGAACAGGGGGAAGAATCAGCCCCAGCATTTT
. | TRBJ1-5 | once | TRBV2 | CASSVGGAADQPQHF | TGTGCCAGCAGTGTGGGAGGGGCGGCGGATCAGCCCCAGCATTTT
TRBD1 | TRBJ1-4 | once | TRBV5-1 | CASSLGGTGIGGNEKLFF | TGCGCCAGCAGCTTGGGGGGGACAGGAATAGGAGGTAATGAAAAACTGTTTTTT
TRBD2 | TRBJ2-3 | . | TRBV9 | CASSVSGGAADTQYF | TGTGCCAGCAGCGTAAGCGGGGGGGCCGCAGATACGCAGTATTTT
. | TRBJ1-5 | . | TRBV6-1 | CASSGAGPSNQPQHF | TGTGCCAGCAGTGGCGCAGGGCCGAGCAATCAGCCCCAGCATTTT
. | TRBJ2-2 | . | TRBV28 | CASSWGGYRSAEVNTGELFF | TGTGCCAGCAGTTGGGGAGGTTATAGGTCAGCGGAAGTTAACACCGGGGAGCTGTTTTTT
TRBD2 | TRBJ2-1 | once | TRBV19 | CASSIREGEQFF | TGTGCCAGTAGTATAAGGGAGGGTGAGCAGTTCTTC
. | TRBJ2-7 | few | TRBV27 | CASSSGYEQYF | TGTGCCAGCAGTTCCGGCTACGAGCAGTACTTC
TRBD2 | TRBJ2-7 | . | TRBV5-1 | CASKELAGGPYEQYF | TGCGCCAGCAAGGAGTTAGCGGGGGGGCCGTACGAGCAGTACTTC
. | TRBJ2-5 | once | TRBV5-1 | CASSDDNQETQYF | TGCGCCAGCAGCGATGACAACCAAGAGACCCAGTACTTC
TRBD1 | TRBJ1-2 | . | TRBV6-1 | CASSLQGAGYGYTF | TGTGCCAGCAGCTTACAGGGGGCGGGTTATGGCTACACCTTC
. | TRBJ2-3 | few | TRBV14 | CASTPGRGITDTQYF | TGTGCCAGCACCCCCGGACGGGGGATCACAGATACGCAGTATTTT
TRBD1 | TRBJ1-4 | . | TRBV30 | CAWSPGQSVPNEKLFF | TGTGCCTGGAGTCCGGGACAGAGCGTTCCGAATGAAAAACTGTTTTTT
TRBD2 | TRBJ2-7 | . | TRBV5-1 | CASSFRAGEYEQYF | TGCGCCAGCAGCTTCAGAGCGGGGGAATACGAGCAGTACTTC
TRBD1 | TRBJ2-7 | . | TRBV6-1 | CASRTDRGGYEQYF | TGTGCCAGCAGGACCGACAGGGGGGGATACGAGCAGTACTTC
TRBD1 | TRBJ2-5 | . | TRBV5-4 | CASSFPGQGTQETQYF | TGTGCCAGCAGTTTTCCGGGACAGGGAACCCAAGAGACCCAGTACTTC
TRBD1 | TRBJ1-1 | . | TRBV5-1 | CASSHRGPNTEAFF | TGCGCCAGCAGCCACAGGGGCCCGAACACTGAAGCTTTCTTT
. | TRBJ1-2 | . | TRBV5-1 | CASSYGLGYTF | TGCGCCAGCAGCTATGGACTTGGCTACACCTTC
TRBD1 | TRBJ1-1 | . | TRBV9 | CASSGGTAGEAFF | TGTGCCAGCAGCGGAGGGACAGCTGGTGAAGCTTTCTTT
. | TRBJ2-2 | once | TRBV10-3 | CAISESGGQLNTGELFF | TGTGCCATCAGTGAGTCGGGGGGACAGTTGAACACCGGGGAGCTGTTTTTT
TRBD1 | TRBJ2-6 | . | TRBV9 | CASSARDRGVSGANVLTF | TGTGCCAGCAGCGCCCGGGACAGGGGTGTTTCTGGGGCCAACGTCCTGACTTTC
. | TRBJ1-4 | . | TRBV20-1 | CSAGHMEKLFF | TGCAGTGCTGGCCACATGGAAAAACTGTTTTTT
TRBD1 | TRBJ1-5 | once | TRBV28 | CASRGTGTGPQHF | TGTGCCAGCAGAGGGACAGGTACTGGGCCCCAGCATTTT
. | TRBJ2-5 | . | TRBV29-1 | CSARGTGETQYF | TGCAGCGCTCGCGGGACTGGTGAGACCCAGTACTTC
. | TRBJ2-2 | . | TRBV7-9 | CASSLVRSSSSGELFF | TGTGCCAGCAGCTTAGTTCGGTCTAGCTCCTCCGGGGAGCTGTTTTTT
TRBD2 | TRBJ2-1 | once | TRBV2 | CASSLDLLTSGNEQFF | TGTGCCAGCAGTCTCGACCTTTTGACTAGCGGCAATGAGCAGTTCTTC
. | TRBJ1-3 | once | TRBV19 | CASTLGQASGNTIYF | TGTGCCAGTACCCTAGGACAAGCCTCTGGAAACACCATATATTTT
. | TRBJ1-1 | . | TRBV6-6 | CASSFNRENTEAFF | TGTGCCAGCAGTTTCAACAGGGAGAACACTGAAGCTTTCTTT
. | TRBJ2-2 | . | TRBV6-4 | CASSFRPFGAGELFF | TGTGCCAGCAGTTTTCGGCCCTTCGGGGCCGGGGAGCTGTTTTTT
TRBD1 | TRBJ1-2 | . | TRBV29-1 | CSVRGQGANYGYTF | TGCAGCGTCCGAGGGCAGGGGGCCAACTATGGCTACACCTTC
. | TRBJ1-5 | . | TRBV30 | CAWSTGTNQPQHF | TGTGCCTGGAGTACGGGAACCAATCAGCCCCAGCATTTT
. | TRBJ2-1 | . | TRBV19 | CASSMASSYNEQFF | TGTGCCAGTAGTATGGCTAGCTCCTACAATGAGCAGTTCTTC
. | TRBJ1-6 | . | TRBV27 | CASDTQGSYNSPLHF | TGTGCCAGCGACACACAGGGTTCCTATAATTCACCCCTCCACTTT
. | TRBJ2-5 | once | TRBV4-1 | CASSQGVAGVVETQYF | TGCGCCAGCAGCCAAGGAGTGGCAGGCGTGGTAGAGACCCAGTACTTC
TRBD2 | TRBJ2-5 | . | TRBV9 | CASSVDPGGGAKETQYF | TGTGCCAGCAGCGTAGATCCCGGCGGGGGGGCAAAAGAGACCCAGTACTTC
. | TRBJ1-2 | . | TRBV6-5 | CASSYSSQGIYGYTF | TGTGCCAGCAGTTACTCGAGTCAGGGTATCTATGGCTACACCTTC
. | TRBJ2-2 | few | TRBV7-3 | CASRPTANTGELFF | TGTGCCAGCAGACCGACAGCGAACACCGGGGAGCTGTTTTTT
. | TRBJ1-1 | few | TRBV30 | CAWSAGRRDTEAFF | TGTGCCTGGAGCGCGGGACGGCGGGACACTGAAGCTTTCTTT
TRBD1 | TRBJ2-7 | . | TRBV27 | CASSLRGTGGLSEQYF | TGTGCCAGCAGTTTACGCGGGACAGGGGGCTTGAGCGAGCAGTACTTC